One sample yielded the 27 T cell receptor beta chains listed below, sequenced in a study of blood T cell repertoires in COVID-19. Clones were sequenced by immunoSEQ multiplex PCR, and TCRdb holds only the in-frame ones, with some missing. The table has 50,000 to 65,000 clones, approximately 85% seen once; the top ten hold less than 20%. Sequencing used peripheral blood. The receptor set was obtained from a human donor in a cohort sampled during active COVID-19.

J is TRBJ2-1 and V is TRBV6-5; TRBD2 matches at 8 bases. This CDR3 spans 15 amino acids. Germline loops: CDR1 MNHEY, CDR2 SVGAGI. After removal of 6 bases from V and 2 bases from J, the junction contained 6 bases not matched to a gene. The CDR3 reads CASSRPGLAYNEQFF. CDR3 bases: TGTGCCAGCAGCCGGCCGGGACTAGCCTACAATGAGCAGTTCTTC.

Only one count was recorded for this clone. The J gene is TRBJ1-1, the V gene TRBV2, with 10 bases lining up with TRBD1. The CDR3 loop spans 10 amino acids. V was pared by 11 bases and J by 10 bases, with 4 bases of the junction left unmatched. Germline lookup yields CDR1 SNHLY and CDR2 FYNNEI. This CDR3 is CARQGAGAFF. CDR3 nucleotides: TGTGCCCGACAGGGGGCGGGAGCTTTCTTT.

In its sample, this clone was seen a few times. The junction differs from germline at one of its ends, possibly a read error. V gene TRBV15 combines with J gene TRBJ2-7, with 7 bases identical to TRBD2. The CDR3 sequence is 14 residues long. CDR1 is LNHNV, CDR2 YYDKDF, per germline (reference sequence). The CDR3 DNA sequence: TGTGCCATCAGCCAATACGGGAGGCCCTACGAGCAGTACTTC. Translated, it gives CAISQYGRPYEQYF.

The chain has TRBV3-1 (or the pseudogene TRBV3-2) and TRBJ1-1, with 8 bases matching TRBD1. The germline V gene has CDR1 LGHDT and CDR2 YNNKEL (reference sequence). The CDR3 has 14 residues. The junction had 4 bases not matched to a gene; V was cut back by 6 bases and J by 1 base. The CDR3 spells CASSRTGRNTEAFF. The DNA for the CDR3 is TGTGCCAGCAGTCGGACAGGGCGGAACACTGAAGCTTTCTTT.

The genes are TRBV19 and TRBJ1-2; D gene uncertain. Looked up from germline, CDR1 is LNHDA and CDR2 is SQIVND (reference sequence). The germline V and J ends were trimmed by 2 bases and 0 bases, with 19 bases remaining between them. CDR3 length: 18 amino acids. CDR3 protein: CASSISLEYSPPNYGYTF. CDR3 nucleotide sequence: TGTGCCAGTAGTATATCCCTCGAATACAGCCCTCCTAACTATGGCTACACCTTC.

This chain links TRBV3-1 (or the pseudogene TRBV3-2) with TRBJ2-4; 8 bases fit TRBD1. The V and J ends lost 0 bases and 8 bases, in that order; junction bases with no gene match: 6. CDR3 size: 15 residues. Germline lookup yields CDR1 LGHDT and CDR2 YNNKEL (reference sequence). The CDR3 DNA reads as TGTGCCAGCAGCCAAGAGCTACAGGGGGATTACATTCAGTACTTC. The encoded protein is CASSQELQGDYIQYF.

V usage is TRBV5-1 and J usage is TRBJ2-1; TRBD2 agrees at 7 bases. The germline V gene has CDR1 SGHRS and CDR2 YFSETQ. CDR3 length: 15 residues. Trimming took 4 bases from V and 10 from J; bases not matched to a gene: 14. The CDR3 region has the DNA TGCGCCAGCAGCCGGGGCGGGAGACTGGTCGCGGAGCAGTTCTTC. This gives the protein CASSRGGRLVAEQFF. Complete variable domain (other parts from reference TRBV5-1 and TRBJ2-1): KAGVTQTPRYLIKTRGQQVTLSCSPISGHRSVSWYQQTPGQGLQFLFEYFSETQRNKGNFPGRFSGRQFSNSRSEMNVSTLELGDSALYLCASSRGGRLVAEQFFGPGTRLTVL.

The rearrangement uses TRBV3-1 (or the pseudogene TRBV3-2) and TRBJ2-7, with D perhaps TRBD1 (6 bases). The CDR3 is 17 amino acids. Trimming pared 4 bases from V and 0 bases from J, leaving 19 bases between. Germline values: CDR1 LGHDT, CDR2 YNNKEL (reference sequence). DNA for the CDR3: TGTGCCAGCAGCCGCGGAACAGGGAGAAAAGGCTCCTACGAGCAGTACTTC. This sequence encodes CASSRGTGRKGSYEQYF.

The chain couples TRBV25-1 to TRBJ1-1, with 8 positions matching TRBD1. The CDR3 loop spans 15 amino acids. From germline, CDR1 is MGHDK and CDR2 SYGVNS. V was clipped by 5 bases and J by 1 base; unmatched bases: 6. In DNA form, the CDR3 reads TGTGCCAGCAGTTCAGGGGACAGGACGAACACTGAAGCTTTCTTT. It specifies CASSSGDRTNTEAFF.

The chain couples TRBV5-5 to TRBJ2-7, with 10 nucleotides matching TRBD1. Germline CDR1 and CDR2: SGHKS and YYEKEE (reference sequence). The V segment lost 2 bases and the J segment 2 bases; nucleotides outside the gene matches: 7. CDR3 length equals 16 residues. The CDR3 DNA reads as TGTGCCAGCAGCTTTAACGGACAGGGGGTCGCCTACGAGCAGTACTTC. Protein product: CASSFNGQGVAYEQYF.

The rearrangement joins TRBV19 to TRBJ2-1, with 8 bases matching TRBD2. The V and J ends lost 3 bases and 4 bases, in that order; junction bases with no gene match: 14. Germline CDR1 reads LNHDA; CDR2 reads SQIVND (reference sequence). The CDR3 consists of 18 residues. The CDR3 loop is CASSILWGSGIEYNEQFF. The CDR3 region has the DNA TGTGCCAGTAGTATCCTTTGGGGTAGCGGGATCGAGTACAATGAGCAGTTCTTC.

The table lists this clone with a few counts. V gene TRBV25-1 combines with J gene TRBJ2-5; D may be TRBD1 (5 bases). V was trimmed by 0 bases and J by 5 bases, leaving 13 bases between them. CDR1 is MGHDK, CDR2 SYGVNS, per germline. This CDR3 region has 15 residues. The CDR3, as DNA: TGTGCCAGCAGTGAATATAAGGGGTCGGCCGAGACCCAGTACTTC. Translated: CASSEYKGSAETQYF.

V gene TRBV10-3 combines with J gene TRBJ1-6; 10 nucleotides match TRBD1. Germline V CDR1 and CDR2: ENHRY, SYGVKD. V gave up 6 bases and J gave up 5 bases; unmatched junction bases: 1. This CDR3 has 14 amino acids. DNA for the CDR3: TGTGCCATCAGGGGACAGGGGAATAATTCACCCCTCCACTTT. This translates into CAIRGQGNNSPLHF.

V usage is TRBV27 and J usage is TRBJ1-5; a possible D gene is TRBD1 (6 bases). Trimming removed 11 bases from V and 8 bases from J, with 19 bases in between. Germline values: CDR1 MNHEY, CDR2 SMNVEV (reference sequence). The CDR3 consists of 13 residues. The CDR3 here is CALSGGGREPQHF. The CDR3 DNA sequence: TGTGCCTTGAGCGGCGGGGGGCGAGAGCCCCAGCATTTT.

The chain couples TRBV7-8 to TRBJ1-1; D gene unclear. In germline, CDR1 is SGHVS, CDR2 FQNEAQ. The V end was cut by 4 bases, the J end by 4 bases, with 13 bases between. This CDR3 has 14 residues. The DNA for the CDR3 is TGTGCCAGCAGCTGGAGCGCGGGAAGCACTGAAGCTTTCTTT. Residues: CASSWSAGSTEAFF.

The gene calls are TRBV29-1 and TRBJ1-1, with 10 bases identical to TRBD1. The length of the CDR3 is 16 residues. The ends lost 8 bases at V and 2 bases at J; junction bases unmatched: 14. Germline V gene sequence: CDR1 SQVTM, CDR2 ANQGSEA. The CDR3 loop reads CSTTGQGSMYNTEAFF. DNA of the CDR3: TGCAGCACCACGGGACAGGGGTCTATGTACAACACTGAAGCTTTCTTT.

The chain carries TRBV5-5 and TRBJ1-1, with D perhaps TRBD1 (5 bases). Germline CDR1 is SGHKS and CDR2 is YYEKEE (reference sequence). Trimming took 4 bases from V and 11 from J, leaving 18 bases between them. This CDR3 has 13 amino acids. The CDR3 loop is CASSLFEGTTAFF. CDR3 in DNA: TGTGCCAGCAGCCTGTTTGAAGGGACTACCGCTTTCTTT.

The chain employs TRBV7-2 and TRBJ1-6, with D maybe TRBD1 (5 bases). The germline V gene has CDR1 SGHTA and CDR2 FQGNSA. Trimming shortened V by 5 bases and J by 9 bases, and 8 bases separated the two germline ends. The CDR3 spans 12 residues. The CDR3 DNA is TGTGCCAGCAGCCCAGGGTTTTCACCCCTCCACTTT. It codes for CASSPGFSPLHF.

The chain couples TRBV5-1 to TRBJ1-1; D unresolved. CDR1 and CDR2 from the germline V gene are SGHRS and YFSETQ. V was cut by 3 bases and J by 1 base, with 10 bases left in between. CDR3 length: 14 residues. The CDR3 protein is CASSSGGPNTEAFF. The CDR3 DNA is TGCGCCAGCAGCTCCGGAGGACCGAACACTGAAGCTTTCTTT.

V is TRBV7-9 and J is TRBJ1-5; 7 nucleotides agree with TRBD1. Trimming at V came to 5 bases and at J to 6 bases, leaving 1 base not matched to a gene. CDR3 length equals 12 residues. Germline V gene data show CDR1 as SEHNR and CDR2 as FQNEAQ (reference sequence). Here the CDR3 reads CASSNRGQPQHF. The CDR3 nucleotides are TGTGCCAGCAGCAACAGGGGTCAGCCCCAGCATTTT.

The chain has TRBV6-5 and TRBJ1-2; possibly TRBD1 for D (6 bases). Trimming took 8 bases from V and 3 from J, leaving 13 bases between them. The germline V gene encodes CDR1 MNHEY and CDR2 SVGAGI. The CDR3 totals 13 residues. The CDR3 reads CASRAGADYGYTF. CDR3 DNA: TGTGCCAGCCGGGCGGGGGCGGACTATGGCTACACCTTC.

CDR3 DNA: TGCGCCAGCAGTGACTCACTAGGAGGGGAGCAGTACTTC. This encodes CASSDSLGGEQYF. V usage is TRBV10-2 and J usage is TRBJ2-7; a possible D gene is TRBD2 (6 bases). Germline-derived CDR1 and CDR2 are WSHSY and SAAADI. With 3 bases removed from V and 7 bases from J, the gap between germline ends came to 13 bases. The CDR3 covers 13 residues.

This chain joins TRBV5-6 and TRBJ2-1; D might be TRBD1 (5 bases). Deletions cut 0 bases from V and 6 bases from J, with 7 bases between. The CDR3 spans 13 residues. CDR1 and CDR2 (germline): SGHDT, YYEEEE. The CDR3 DNA follows: TGTGCCAGCAGCTTGGACGACAGCAATGAGCAGTTCTTC. It translates to CASSLDDSNEQFF.

This clone was seen only a few times. The CDR3 nucleotides are TGTGCCAGTAGTCCCTCCCTGGGGGCGGGAGGGAGCACAGATACGCAGTATTTT. It encodes CASSPSLGAGGSTDTQYF. The chain links TRBV19 to TRBJ2-3; 9 bases are a match to TRBD2. V trimming: 5 bases; J trimming: 0 bases; junction bases outside the gene matches: 12. This CDR3 is 18 amino acids long. CDR1 is LNHDA and CDR2 is SQIVND in the germline V gene (reference sequence).

The chain links TRBV18 to TRBJ2-6; a weak D match, TRBD2 (5 bases). There are 14 residues in the CDR3. Trimming shortened V by 5 bases and J by 4 bases, and 9 bases separated the two germline ends. Germline CDR1 reads KGHSH; CDR2 reads LQKENI. The CDR3 is CASSEREGANVLTF. The CDR3 DNA reads TGTGCCAGCTCAGAGAGGGAGGGGGCCAACGTCCTGACTTTC.

This chain uses TRBV7-8 with TRBJ2-1; TRBD1 might be the D (6 bases). This CDR3 contains 12 residues. From germline, CDR1 is SGHVS and CDR2 FQNEAQ. Trimming removed 5 bases from V and 5 bases from J, with 7 bases in between. CDR3 sequence: CASSQGNNEQFF. CDR3 bases: TGTGCCAGCAGCCAGGGGAACAATGAGCAGTTCTTC.

The V and J genes are TRBV28 and TRBJ2-3; 9 bases map to TRBD2. V shed 6 bases, J shed 2 bases, and the junction held 6 bases outside the gene matches. CDR1 is MDHEN and CDR2 is SYDVKM in the germline V gene. The CDR3 contains 15 residues. For the CDR3, the DNA is TGTGCCAGCAGGGTAGCGGGGGCCCCCACAGATACGCAGTATTTT. It encodes CASRVAGAPTDTQYF.